Following are 18 T cell receptor beta chains from one sample sequenced in a study of T cell responses to AZD1222 COVID-19 vaccine. Data came from immunoSEQ multiplex PCR; TCRdb stores just in-frame clones and leaves some out. The sample has roughly 72,000 clones, 85% seen once; the top ten hold roughly 22%. The sequencing used peripheral blood, collected on day 0 of AZD1222 vaccination. The receptors here all came from an adult in good health.

V usage is TRBV6-6 and J usage is TRBJ1-6; D remains ambiguous. The CDR3 spans 16 residues. Trimming took off 5 bases at V and 6 bases at J, with 17 bases between the two ends. CDR1 MNHNY and CDR2 SVGAGI come from the germline V gene (reference sequence). CDR3 sequence: CASSAQVRGSNSPLHF. The CDR3 DNA is TGTGCCAGCAGTGCCCAGGTCCGAGGGAGTAATTCACCCCTCCACTTT.

CDR3 nucleotide sequence: TGCGCCAGCAGCACACAGGGTAACACCGGGGAGCTGTTTTTT. Protein: CASSTQGNTGELFF. The V gene is TRBV5-1, the J gene TRBJ2-2; D is perhaps TRBD1 (6 bases). The CDR3 length is 14 residues. Germline V gene lookup returns CDR1 SGHRS and CDR2 YFSETQ. Trimming left V 4 bases short and J 2 bases short, with 9 bases between. Looking up the rest from reference TRBV5-1 and TRBJ2-2 gives the full variable domain: KAGVTQTPRYLIKTRGQQVTLSCSPISGHRSVSWYQQTPGQGLQFLFEYFSETQRNKGNFPGRFSGRQFSNSRSEMNVSTLELGDSALYLCASSTQGNTGELFFGEGSRLTVL.

The chain recombines TRBV2 with TRBJ2-5; no clear D. Trimming cost V 7 bases and J 3 bases, with 18 bases left between them. Germline V gene data show CDR1 as SNHLY and CDR2 as FYNNEI. The CDR3 has 15 amino acids. CDR3 coding DNA: TGTGCCAGCACCCCCCGGTGGTCTACTGAAGAGACCCAGTACTTC. As protein: CASTPRWSTEETQYF.

The chain joins TRBV6-5 to TRBJ1-1; 8 bases are a match to TRBD1. In germline, CDR1 is MNHEY, CDR2 SVGAGI. Trimming cost V 6 bases and J 1 base; bases outside gene matches: 4. This CDR3 has 14 amino acids. CDR3 nucleotides: TGTGCCAGCAGGTTGGGACAGGCGAACACTGAAGCTTTCTTT. Translating it yields CASRLGQANTEAFF.

The J gene is TRBJ2-2, the V gene TRBV7-9, with 9 bases fitting TRBD1. Germline CDR1 and CDR2: SEHNR and FQNEAQ (reference sequence). J was trimmed by 4 bases and V by 5 bases; bases with no gene match: 11. This CDR3 region has 17 residues. The CDR3 DNA sequence: TGTGCCAGCAGCCCCAAGGGACAGGGATTGGGCACCGGGGAGCTGTTTTTT. Protein product: CASSPKGQGLGTGELFF.

J is TRBJ2-7 and V is TRBV6-2 or TRBV6-3; TRBD1 is a possible D gene (6 bases). V was pared by 6 bases and J by 4 bases, with 19 bases between. Germline CDR1 MNHEY, CDR2 SVGEGT. CDR3 length: 15 residues. CDR3 loop: CASSVPGTPPYEQYF. The CDR3 DNA reads as TGTGCCAGCAGCGTTCCTGGGACACCTCCATACGAGCAGTACTTC.

The chain employs TRBV6-5 and TRBJ1-5; no clear D gene. The CDR3 is made up of 15 amino acids. V was shortened by 6 bases and J by 0 bases, with 12 bases between the two germline ends. Looked up from germline, CDR1 is MNHEY and CDR2 is SVGAGI. The CDR3 DNA reads as TGTGCCAGCAGGAGGGTAGTCTCTAGCAATCAGCCCCAGCATTTT. Its translation is CASRRVVSSNQPQHF.

This rearrangement joins TRBV27 to TRBJ2-2, with unresolved D. Looked up from germline, CDR1 is MNHEY and CDR2 is SMNVEV (reference sequence). With 0 bases removed from V and 3 bases from J, the gap between germline ends came to 8 bases. This CDR3 has 15 residues. The CDR3 is CASSLSSTYTGELFF. The CDR3 coding sequence is TGTGCCAGCAGTTTATCCTCTACCTACACCGGGGAGCTGTTTTTT.

The V and J genes are TRBV11-3 and TRBJ2-7; D call uncertain. Germline V gives CDR1 SGHNT, CDR2 YENEEA. This CDR3 has 16 residues. The V gene lost 0 bases and the J gene lost 3 bases, with 15 bases spanning the gap. The CDR3 DNA reads as TGTGCCAGCAGCTTAGAAGGTCACGGGCCCGTCTACGAGCAGTACTTC. It yields the protein CASSLEGHGPVYEQYF.

The rearrangement joins TRBV30 to TRBJ1-1; 7 bases fit TRBD1. Germline-derived CDR1 and CDR2 are GTSNPN and SVGIG (reference sequence). There are 14 residues in the CDR3. V gave up 4 bases and J gave up 5 bases; unmatched junction bases: 10. The chain's CDR3 is CAWTLDREGTEAFF. For the CDR3, the DNA is TGTGCCTGGACCCTAGACAGGGAGGGGACTGAAGCTTTCTTT.

J is TRBJ2-4 and V is TRBV5-1; 14 bases map to TRBD2. The CDR3 spans 15 residues. V trimming: 3 bases; J trimming: 7 bases; junction bases outside the gene matches: 3. Germline loops: CDR1 SGHRS, CDR2 YFSETQ. CDR3 loop: CASSWGLAGDNIQYF. As DNA, the CDR3 is TGCGCCAGCAGCTGGGGACTAGCGGGAGATAACATTCAGTACTTC.

The chain recombines TRBV5-1 with TRBJ2-1; 10 nucleotides agree with TRBD1. The CDR3 is 16 residues long. Per the germline V gene, CDR1 is SGHRS and CDR2 is YFSETQ. J lost 0 bases, V lost 6 bases, and 6 bases had no gene match. The CDR3, as DNA: TGCGCCAGCACCATAAGGACAGGGGGCTCCTACAATGAGCAGTTCTTC. Its translation is CASTIRTGGSYNEQFF.

The rearrangement uses TRBV12-3 or TRBV12-4 and TRBJ2-7; D not certain. V lost 1 base, J lost 7 bases, and 5 bases lay in between. The CDR3 is 11 amino acids. As DNA, the CDR3 is TGTGCCAGCAGTTTAGGTGGAGAGCAGTACTTC. Translating gives CASSLGGEQYF.

This clone turned up a few times. CDR3 DNA: TGTGCCAGTAGTATAAACCGGGGGGCCTCTGGGGCCAACGTCCTGACTTTC. Its protein is CASSINRGASGANVLTF. This chain links TRBV19 with TRBJ2-6; D is perhaps TRBD2 (7 bases). CDR1 and CDR2 (germline): LNHDA, SQIVND (reference sequence). V was cut by 2 bases and J by 0 bases, with 11 bases left in between. CDR3 length: 17 amino acids.

This clone has just a few counts. The V and J genes are TRBV3-1 (or the pseudogene TRBV3-2) and TRBJ2-5, with 8 bases identical to TRBD2. The junction had 5 bases not matched to a gene; V was cut back by 0 bases and J by 2 bases. This CDR3 has 16 amino acids. The germline CDR1 and CDR2 sequences are LGHDT and YNNKEL (reference sequence). The CDR3 here is CASSQEAGGTQETQYF. The CDR3 DNA is TGTGCCAGCAGCCAAGAGGCGGGGGGCACTCAAGAGACCCAGTACTTC.

This sequence joins TRBV5-1 and TRBJ2-2, with a weak D call TRBD2 (6 bases). V lost 1 base, J lost 7 bases, and 14 bases lay in between. The germline V gene encodes CDR1 SGHRS and CDR2 YFSETQ. This CDR3 comprises 15 residues. DNA for the CDR3: TGCGCCAGCAGCTTGCCGAGTGGACTATTCGGGGAGCTGTTTTTT. Amino acids: CASSLPSGLFGELFF. Drawing the rest from reference TRBV5-1 and TRBJ2-2, the complete variable domain is KAGVTQTPRYLIKTRGQQVTLSCSPISGHRSVSWYQQTPGQGLQFLFEYFSETQRNKGNFPGRFSGRQFSNSRSEMNVSTLELGDSALYLCASSLPSGLFGELFFGEGSRLTVL.

The chain is built from TRBV4-1 and TRBJ2-1; 7 bases agree with TRBD1. This CDR3 comprises 15 residues. Germline V gene lookup returns CDR1 MGHRA and CDR2 YSYEKL. The ends lost 6 bases at V and 1 base at J; junction bases unmatched: 6. The CDR3 protein is CASSSQGVSYNEQFF. As DNA, the CDR3 is TGCGCCAGCAGTTCCCAGGGGGTATCCTACAATGAGCAGTTCTTC.

The chain uses TRBV6-5 and TRBJ1-3; D ambiguous. Per the germline V gene, CDR1 is MNHEY and CDR2 is SVGAGI. This CDR3 comprises 12 residues. With 5 bases removed from V and 7 bases from J, the gap between germline ends came to 9 bases. Written as DNA, the CDR3 is TGTGCCAGCAGTACCGGCCAGAACACCATATATTTT. Translating it yields CASSTGQNTIYF.